This T cell receptor beta chain was observed in a study of CD8 T cells in ankylosing spondylitis. Libraries of TCR beta came from quantitative 5'-RACE with molecular barcodes. TCRdb ran MiXCR on the 5' RACE reads and lists one entry per CDR3 protein. The top ten hold roughly 3% of the sample, which has roughly 120,000 distinct CDR3 sequences, roughly 15% seen once. Regarding the study as a whole: For ankylosing spondylitis blood, a TCR beta motif of 7 or 8 highly homologous variants appeared characteristic. Before this, some motif variants had been reported in reactive arthritis synovial fluid and blood. Enrichment of disease-linked clones was reportedly significant in matched ankylosing spondylitis synovial fluid.

The CDR3 has 17 residues. Germline CDR1 SGHRS, CDR2 YFSETQ. Trimming stripped 5 bases from V and 0 bases from J, with 15 bases between. Points on this clonotype: Its antigen is undetermined.

This TCR was recovered from a female donor with ankylosing spondylitis or in good health (not recorded which). The chain couples TRBV5-1 to TRBJ2-6; the D is unclear. The material sequenced was blood, either unsorted or a sorted T cell fraction (not recorded which). Here the CDR3 reads CASSYKNDPSGANVLTF. In DNA, the CDR3 is TGCGCCAGCAGTTATAAGAACGACCCCTCTGGGGCCAACGTCCTGACTTTC.